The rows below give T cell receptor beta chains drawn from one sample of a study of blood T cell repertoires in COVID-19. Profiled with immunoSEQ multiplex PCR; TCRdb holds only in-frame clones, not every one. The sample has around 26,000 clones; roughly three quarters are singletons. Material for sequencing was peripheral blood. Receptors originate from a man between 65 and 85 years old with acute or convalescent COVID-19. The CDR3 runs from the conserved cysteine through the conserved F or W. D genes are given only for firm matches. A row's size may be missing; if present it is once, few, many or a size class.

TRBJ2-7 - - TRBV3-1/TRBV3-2 TGTGCCAGCAGCCACAGGGCGGGGAGGTCCTACGAGCAGTACTTC CASSHRAGRSYEQYF
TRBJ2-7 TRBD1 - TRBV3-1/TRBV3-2 TGTGCCAGCACCCCGACAGGGGCGAGCGAGCAGTACTTC CASTPTGASEQYF
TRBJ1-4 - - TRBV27 TGTGCCAGCAGTATTCGACAGACTAATGAAAAACTGTTTTTT CASSIRQTNEKLFF
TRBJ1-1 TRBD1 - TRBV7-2 TGTGCCAGCAGCTACAGACAGGGGTCTAGAGACACTGAAGCTTTCTTT CASSYRQGSRDTEAFF
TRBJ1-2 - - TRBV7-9 TGTGCCAGCTCGACAGAGAACTATGGCTACACCTTC CASSTENYGYTF
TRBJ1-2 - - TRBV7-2 TGTGCCAGCAGCGCGACTCAGGGATCTCGCTATGGCTACACCTTC CASSATQGSRYGYTF
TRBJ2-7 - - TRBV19 TGTGCCAGTAGTATAGGTATTCCCGAGAATGAGCAGTACTTC CASSIGIPENEQYF
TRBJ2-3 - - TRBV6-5 TGTGCCAGCAGTCTCAGGGGAACTAGCACAGATACGCAGTATTTT CASSLRGTSTDTQYF
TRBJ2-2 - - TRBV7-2 TGTGCCAGCAGCTCCGGACAGAACACCGGGGAGCTGTTTTTT CASSSGQNTGELFF
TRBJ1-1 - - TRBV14 TGTGCCAGCAGCCAAGATCTCGGGGCGGGGTTCTTAAGTGAAGCTTTCTTT CASSQDLGAGFLSEAFF
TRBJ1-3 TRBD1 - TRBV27 TGTGCCAGCAGTTTGGTGGGACAGGGGGAAGGAAACACCATATATTTT CASSLVGQGEGNTIYF
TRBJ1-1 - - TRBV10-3 TGTGCCATCAGTGATCGCGGGTCCCCAGAGGCAGCTTTCTTT CAISDRGSPEAAFF
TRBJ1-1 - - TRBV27 TGTGCCAGCAGTTATCTCAAGACAGGTCCTAACACTGAAGCTTTCTTT CASSYLKTGPNTEAFF
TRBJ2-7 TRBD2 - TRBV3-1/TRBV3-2 TGTGCCAGCAGCCAAGAACTAGCGGGAGGGCACTACGAGCAGTACTTC CASSQELAGGHYEQYF
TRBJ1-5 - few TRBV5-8 TGTGCCAGCAGCTTCGTAAGGGGTCAGCCCCAGCATTTT CASSFVRGQPQHF
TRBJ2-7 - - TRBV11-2 TGTGCCAGCAGCTTAGAATCACTGTTACCCGAGCAGTACTTC CASSLESLLPEQYF
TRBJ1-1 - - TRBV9 TGTGCCAGCACTGTTACAGGGTCGAACACTGAAGCTTTCTTT CASTVTGSNTEAFF
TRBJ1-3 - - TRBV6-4 TGTGCCAGCAGTGACGGCCCTGGAAACACCATATATTTT CASSDGPGNTIYF
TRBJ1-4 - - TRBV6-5 TGTGCCAGCAGTTACGCGGGGGTTGTAAATGAAAAACTGTTTTTT CASSYAGVVNEKLFF
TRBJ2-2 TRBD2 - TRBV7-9 TGTGCCACGCCCATGGGACTAGCGGGGTTTAACACCGGGGAGCTGTTTTTT CATPMGLAGFNTGELFF
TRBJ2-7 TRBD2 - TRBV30 TGTGCCTGGAGTGCCGGGGCGGGGGACTACGAGCAGTACTTC CAWSAGAGDYEQYF
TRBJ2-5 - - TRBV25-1 TGTGCCAGCAGTTACCTAAGCCGGGACTTTAGATCGGAGACCCAGTACTTC CASSYLSRDFRSETQYF
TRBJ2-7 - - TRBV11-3 TGTGCCAGCAGCCCGAGTTCGGGCGAGCAGTACTTC CASSPSSGEQYF
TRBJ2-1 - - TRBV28 TGTGCCAGCAGTTTCGGGGGAGTAAGGCCGGATAATGAGCAGTTCTTC CASSFGGVRPDNEQFF
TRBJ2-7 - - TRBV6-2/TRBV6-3 TGTGCCAGCAGTTTCCTCGCAGGGGGGTCTTTCGAGCAGTACTTC CASSFLAGGSFEQYF
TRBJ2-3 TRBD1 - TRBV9 TGTGCCAGCAGCGGCGACAGGGGGCAGAGAGATACGCAGTATTTT CASSGDRGQRDTQYF
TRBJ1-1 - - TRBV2 TGTGCCACCAGGATTACAGAATCTGAAGCTTTCTTT CATRITESEAFF
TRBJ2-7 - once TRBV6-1 TGTGCCAGCAGTGAAGATATCGGGGGCTCCTACGAGCAGTACTTC CASSEDIGGSYEQYF
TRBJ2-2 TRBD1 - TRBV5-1 TGCGCCAGCAATAAAGACAGGGCGTTTGGCACCGGGGAGCTGTTTTTT CASNKDRAFGTGELFF
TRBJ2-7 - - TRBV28 TGTGCCAGCAGTCCAGGTACAAATTCCTACGAGCAGTACTTC CASSPGTNSYEQYF
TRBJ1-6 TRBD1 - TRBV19 TGTGCCAGTAGTTTCCTGACAGGGGAGGGATCACCCCTCCACTTT CASSFLTGEGSPLHF
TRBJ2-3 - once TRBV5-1 TGCGCCAGCGGGGGCGGAATGACCCGTTATACGCAGTATTTT CASGGGMTRYTQYF
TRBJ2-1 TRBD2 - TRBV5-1 TGCGCCAGCAGCTTGGGGCCCGGGACTAGCGGGAGTATTGAGCAGTTCTTC CASSLGPGTSGSIEQFF
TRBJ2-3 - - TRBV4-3 TGCGCCAGCAGGGACAGAACATACACAGATACGCAGTATTTT CASRDRTYTDTQYF
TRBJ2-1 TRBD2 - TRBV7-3 TGTGCCAGCAGCACCGGGACTAGTGAGCAGTTCTTC CASSTGTSEQFF
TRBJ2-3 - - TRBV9 TGTGCCAGCAGCGTAGATCAGGGGACAGATACGCAGTATTTT CASSVDQGTDTQYF
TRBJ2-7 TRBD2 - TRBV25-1 TGTGCCAGCAGTGAATCGGTAGCGGGAGGTCGGGAGCAGTACTTC CASSESVAGGREQYF
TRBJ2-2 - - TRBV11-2 TGTGCCAGCAGCTTGGACAGGAACACCGGGGAGCTGTTTTTT CASSLDRNTGELFF
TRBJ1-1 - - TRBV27 TGTGCCAGCCAGCTACAGGGCCACACTGAAGCTTTCTTT CASQLQGHTEAFF
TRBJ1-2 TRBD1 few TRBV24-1 TGTGCCACCTCTAAGGGCAGGGGGCCTGATGGCTACACCTTC CATSKGRGPDGYTF
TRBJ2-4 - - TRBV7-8 TGTGCCAGCAGCTTATCTACAGGGAGATTCGACTTC CASSLSTGRFDF
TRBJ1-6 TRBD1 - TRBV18 TGTGCCAGCTCACTACAGGGGGCCGGCTATAATTCACCCCTCCACTTT CASSLQGAGYNSPLHF
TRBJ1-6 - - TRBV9 TGTGCCAGCAGCTTAAACAGGGATTCACCCCTCCACTTT CASSLNRDSPLHF
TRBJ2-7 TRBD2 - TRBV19 TGTGCCAGTAGTAGGGTCCGGGACGGGGGGGACGAGCAGTACTTC CASSRVRDGGDEQYF
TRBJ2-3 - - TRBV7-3 TGTGCCAGCAGCCAGGCAGACCGCACAGATACGCAGTATTTT CASSQADRTDTQYF
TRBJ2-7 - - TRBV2 TGTGCCAGCAGACCCCGGGACACTTGGTTCGAGCAGTACTTC CASRPRDTWFEQYF
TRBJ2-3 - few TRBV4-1 TGCGCCAGCAGCCACCCTGCCAGGGATAACACAGATACGCAGTATTTT CASSHPARDNTDTQYF
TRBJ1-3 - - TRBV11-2 TGTGCCAGCAGCTTAGATCGATCCAGGGTTGACACCATATATTTT CASSLDRSRVDTIYF